Listed here is a single T cell receptor (beta chain). The antigen remains unidentified. This entry is derived from a study of blood T cells in healthy people across ages. The CDR3 length is 17 residues. Germline trimming cut 5 bases from V and 2 bases from J; bases unmatched to any gene: 8. Germline CDR1 MNHEY, CDR2 SMNVEV (reference sequence). The use of a sample-barcoded 5' primer and a J-beta primer mix characterized a second PCR of roughly 6 to 11 cycles. TCRdb recomputed calls from the 5' RACE reads with MiXCR, one row per CDR3 protein. Counted here are fewer than 1.5 million distinct CDR3 sequences, roughly 45% occurring once; the ten biggest clones make up 6.5% to 10%. Healthy Caucasian individuals from Russia aged roughly 6 to 90 served as donors. Whole-study findings and limits: Investigators treated diversity estimates from one million T cells as underestimates. Higher diversity and more naive CD4+ cells were features of long-lived donors, compared to aged donors.

J is TRBJ2-3 and V is TRBV27, with 12 positions matching TRBD2. The source material was blood. The clonotype was recovered from a woman aged 18-35 years in good health. The CDR3 sequence: CASSDLAGGPSTDTQYF. The CDR3 nucleotides read TGTGCCAGCAGTGATCTAGCGGGGGGGCCTTCCACAGATACGCAGTATTTT.